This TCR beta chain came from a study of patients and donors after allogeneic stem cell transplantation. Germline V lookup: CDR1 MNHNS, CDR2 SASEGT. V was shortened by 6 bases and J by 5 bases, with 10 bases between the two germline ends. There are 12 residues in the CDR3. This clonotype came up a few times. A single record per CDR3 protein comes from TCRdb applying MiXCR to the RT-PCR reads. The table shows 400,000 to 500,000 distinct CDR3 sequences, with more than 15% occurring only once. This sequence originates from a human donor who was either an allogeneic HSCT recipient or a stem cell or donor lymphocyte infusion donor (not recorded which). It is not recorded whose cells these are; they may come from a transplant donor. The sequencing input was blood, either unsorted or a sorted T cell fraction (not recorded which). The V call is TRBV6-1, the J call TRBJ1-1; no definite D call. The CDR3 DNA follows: TGTGCCAGCAGACCAGTAGGTACTGAAGCTTTCTTT. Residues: CASRPVGTEAFF.